This T cell receptor (beta chain) came from a study of T cells in Graves' hyperthyroidism and ophthalmopathy. Study in general: At initial diagnosis, before any treatment had begun, peripheral blood was obtained.

The study's findings and limits: Researchers report that a 13 V-J model separated ophthalmopathy from stable hyperthyroidism.

This clonotype was recorded at least ten times. Antigen specificity is unknown. The CDR3 runs 15 residues. CDR1 and CDR2 from the germline V gene are SGHTA and FQGNSA. V shed 5 bases and J 9 bases; nucleotides not matched to a gene: 11. Hyperthyroidism, newly diagnosed and lasting under 2 months, affected patients aged 18 to 65. Authors of the study amplified TCR beta CDR3 regions from RNA transcripts. The primer set for the first-round RT-PCR of the TCR CDR3 was HTBI. TCRdb recomputed calls from the multiplex PCR reads with MiXCR, one row per CDR3 protein. Of around 300,000 distinct CDR3 sequences listed, approximately 14% are singletons.

This rearrangement joins TRBV7-2 to TRBJ2-1, with 9 bases aligning to TRBD2. The sequenced material came from blood. This clonotype originated in a woman between 25 and 40 years old with Graves' hyperthyroidism. The CDR3 loop is CASSPDSGSFSEQFF. The CDR3 DNA follows: TGTGCCAGCAGCCCGGATAGCGGGAGCTTTAGTGAGCAGTTCTTC. Together with reference TRBV7-2 and TRBJ2-1, the CDR3 gives the full variable domain: GAGVSQSPSNKVTEKGKDVELRCDPISGHTALYWYRQSLGQGLEFLIYFQGNSAPDKSGLPSDRFSAERTGGSVSTLTIQRTQQEDSAVYLCASSPDSGSFSEQFFGPGTRLTVL.